What follows are 8 T cell receptor beta chains derived from one specimen sequenced in a study of post-analysis software for immune sequencing data. Regarding the study as a whole: The study found TRBV5-6, TRBV5-1 and TRBV20-1 among roughly 5 TRBV segments more frequent in patients than controls.

These receptors' antigens are unknown. Each TCR beta cDNA library carried unique molecular identifiers. TCRdb analysed the PCR reads with MiXCR anew, one entry per CDR3 protein. The sample holds about 680,000 distinct CDR3 sequences, 59% seen once. The sequencing input was blood. The receptor source for this set is a girl aged 2-10 years with multiple sclerosis.

The chain employs TRBV2 and TRBJ2-1, with D perhaps TRBD2 (7 bases). The CDR3 is made up of 13 amino acids. Germline V gene data show CDR1 as SNHLY and CDR2 as FYNNEI. Trimming stripped 3 bases from V and 6 bases from J, with 9 bases between. The CDR3 nucleotides are TGTGCCAGCAGTGAGCGGGGGCCCAATGAGCAGTTCTTC. Translating it yields CASSERGPNEQFF. Full variable domain (rest looked up from reference TRBV2 and TRBJ2-1): EPEVTQTPSHQVTQMGQEVILRCVPISNHLYFYWYRQILGQKVEFLVSFYNNEISEKSEIFDDQFSVERPDGSNFTLKIRSTKLEDSAMYFCASSERGPNEQFFGPGTRLTVL.

This clonotype showed up just a few times. The chain recombines TRBV5-1 with TRBJ1-2; D might be TRBD1 (5 bases). This CDR3 has 13 amino acids. With 5 bases removed from V and 7 bases from J, the gap between germline ends came to 15 bases. Germline CDR1 SGHRS, CDR2 YFSETQ. DNA of the CDR3: TGCGCCAGCAGGGGGCAGGGAGGCGGTGGCTACACCTTC. As protein: CASRGQGGGGYTF.

The chain employs TRBV5-5 and TRBJ2-1; D is uncertain. From germline, CDR1 is SGHKS and CDR2 YYEKEE (reference sequence). The CDR3 loop spans 15 amino acids. V was cut by 2 bases and J by 2 bases, with 11 bases left in between. The CDR3 region has the DNA TGTGCCAGCAGCTTCAGCCAAGGCCCCTACAATGAGCAGTTCTTC. Protein: CASSFSQGPYNEQFF. Variable domain in full (rest from reference TRBV5-5 and TRBJ2-1): DAGVTQSPTHLIKTRGQQVTLRCSPISGHKSVSWYQQVLGQGPQFIFQYYEKEERGRGNFPDRFSARQFPNYSSELNVNALLLGDSALYLCASSFSQGPYNEQFFGPGTRLTVL.

The chain joins TRBV7-2 to TRBJ2-7, with TRBD2 matching over 10 bases. The V segment lost 5 bases and the J segment 6 bases; nucleotides outside the gene matches: 4. Germline V gene sequence: CDR1 SGHTA, CDR2 FQGNSA. CDR3 length: 13 residues. The CDR3 sequence: CASSPRLAGEQYF. CDR3 sequence (DNA): TGTGCCAGCAGCCCGAGACTAGCGGGCGAGCAGTACTTC.

V is TRBV29-1 and J is TRBJ1-2, with D perhaps TRBD1 (5 bases). The V gene's germline CDR1 is SQVTM and CDR2 ANQGSEA. V dropped 3 bases and J dropped 4 bases, with 9 bases sitting between them. This CDR3 has 12 amino acids. As DNA, the CDR3 is TGCAGCGTTGACAGGGAACCCTATGGCTACACCTTC. Residues: CSVDREPYGYTF.

The V gene is TRBV29-1, the J gene TRBJ1-5, with TRBD1 as a possible D gene (5 bases). The V and J ends lost 4 bases and 7 bases respectively, with 14 bases between them. Germline-derived CDR1 and CDR2 are SQVTM and ANQGSEA. This CDR3 comprises 13 residues. The CDR3 DNA is TGCAGCGTTGTTTTGGGGAGGGACCAGCCCCAGCATTTT. Protein sequence: CSVVLGRDQPQHF.

The gene calls are TRBV10-1 and TRBJ2-7; a weak D match, TRBD1 (6 bases). Germline loops: CDR1 WNHNN, CDR2 SYGVQD (reference sequence). This CDR3 has 15 residues. With 0 bases removed from V and 5 bases from J, the gap between germline ends came to 14 bases. The CDR3 spells CASSESGAGPHEQYF. CDR3 in DNA: TGCGCCAGCAGTGAGTCGGGGGCAGGTCCCCACGAGCAGTACTTC.

The chain employs TRBV7-2 and TRBJ2-6; possibly TRBD1 for D (6 bases). The length of the CDR3 is 15 residues. V lost 6 bases and J 2 bases, leaving 11 bases between the germline ends. Per the germline V gene, CDR1 is SGHTA and CDR2 is FQGNSA. The CDR3 here is CASSLTGPGANVLTF. The CDR3 DNA is TGTGCCAGCAGTTTGACAGGACCTGGGGCCAACGTCCTGACTTTC.